Shown below are 29 T cell receptor beta chains from a single sample sequenced in a study of metastatic and nonmetastatic thyroid tumors. Nobody among the patients had been given any treatment before thyroid surgery. TCRdb reanalyzed the PCR reads via MiXCR. Of 45,000 or so clones in the sample, less than 5% were seen once. Sequencing was performed on blood. Every receptor here comes from a female donor with papillary thyroid cancer or a benign thyroid nodule (not recorded which). Some clones in this sample may be carry-over from other donors' samples.

Worth noting for this clone: Given a much more abundant clone one base away, this may be a read error. This sequence joins TRBV4-1 and TRBJ2-1; TRBD2 matches 13 bases. Germline V CDR1 and CDR2: MGHRA, YSYEKL. The CDR3 is 16 residues long. CDR3 sequence: CANSQAGLAGQNEQFF. The CDR3 DNA follows: TGCGCCAACAGCCAAGCGGGACTAGCGGGACAAAATGAGCAGTTCTTC.

This clone was seen ten or more times. V and J are TRBV20-1 and TRBJ1-2, with 9 bases matching TRBD1. Germline V gene data show CDR1 as DFQATT and CDR2 as SNEGSKA (reference sequence). The CDR3 covers 16 residues. The V and J ends lost 0 bases and 7 bases, in that order; junction bases with no gene match: 12. CDR3 DNA: TGCAGTGCTAGAGATTTCAGCCGGGACAGGGTCTCTGGCTACACCTTC. Its translation is CSARDFSRDRVSGYTF.

This clone was observed many times. The chain couples TRBV9 to TRBJ2-1; 11 bases match TRBD1. After removal of 4 bases from V and 6 bases from J, the junction contained 6 bases not matched to a gene. From germline, CDR1 is SGDLS and CDR2 YYNGEE. The CDR3 is 15 residues long. CDR3 nucleotides: TGTGCCAGCAGCCCTAGGGGACAGGGGGGCAATGAGCAGTTCTTC. Translating it yields CASSPRGQGGNEQFF.

Only a few counts were recorded for this clone. The rearrangement uses TRBV15 and TRBJ2-3; 7 positions agree with TRBD1. Germline values: CDR1 LNHNV, CDR2 YYDKDF (reference sequence). V lost 1 base to trimming and J lost 5 bases; unmatched junction nucleotides: 9. The CDR3 spans 16 residues. CDR3 protein: CATSRVTGSGEDTQYF. CDR3 coding DNA: TGTGCCACCAGCAGAGTGACAGGGTCCGGGGAAGATACGCAGTATTTT.

As to this clone: The junction and the germline gene differ at one end; a read error may be behind it. The chain is built from TRBV15 and TRBJ2-3, with D perhaps TRBD2 (5 bases). This CDR3 contains 12 residues. Germline assignment: CDR1 LNHNV and CDR2 YYDKDF (reference sequence). CDR3 nucleotides: TGTGCCACCAGCAGTGGGGAGTATACGCAGTATTTC. This codes for CATSSGEYTQYF.

This clone appeared many times. The CDR3 sequence: CASSLGQDNEKLFF. For the CDR3, the DNA is TGCGCCAGCAGCTTGGGGCAGGATAATGAAAAACTGTTTTTT. V gene TRBV5-1 combines with J gene TRBJ1-4; D unresolved. The CDR3 contains 14 residues. Germline CDR1 SGHRS, CDR2 YFSETQ. Trimming removed 0 bases from V and 4 bases from J, with 7 bases in between.

This clone occurred many times. One end of the junction fails to match germline, which may point to a read error. Other DNA variants within this sample encode the same CDR3. The chain links TRBV3-1 to TRBJ2-1; TRBD2 aligns across 8 bases. CDR1 is LGHDT and CDR2 is YNNKEL in the germline V gene (reference sequence). The CDR3 runs 16 residues. In nucleotides, the CDR3 is TGTGCTAGCAGCACCCAGGGACTAGAGACCTACAATGAGCAGTTCTTC. Translation gives CASSTQGLETYNEQFF.

Points on this clone: This may arise from a read error, as a much more abundant clone is one base away. The J gene is TRBJ1-4, the V gene TRBV2, with D unresolved. The germline V gene encodes CDR1 SNHLY and CDR2 FYNNEI. The germline V and J ends were trimmed by 6 bases and 4 bases, with 6 bases remaining between them. The CDR3 loop spans 12 amino acids. CDR3 residues: CASRIINEKLFF. The DNA of the CDR3 is TGTGCCAGCAGAATCATTAATGAAAAACTGTTTTTT.

Many counts were recorded for this clone. The chain is built from TRBV6-2 or TRBV6-3 and TRBJ1-3; D call uncertain. The ends were cut back, 6 bases at V and 0 bases at J, with 12 bases in the middle. Germline assignment: CDR1 MNHEY and CDR2 SVGEGT. The CDR3 runs 15 residues. The CDR3 protein is CASSRREGSGNTIYF. The CDR3 DNA is TGTGCCAGCAGCCGGCGGGAGGGCTCTGGAAACACCATATATTTT.

The chain uses TRBV7-6 and TRBJ2-1, with D tentatively TRBD2 (7 bases). CDR1 and CDR2 from the germline V gene are SGHVS and FNYEAQ. Trimming removed 2 bases at V and 3 bases at J, with 20 bases between. The CDR3 sequence is 18 residues long. CDR3 nucleotide sequence: TGTGCCAGCAGCTTAAGGGGGGGGTGGGACTCCCACTACAATGAGCAGTTCTTC. This gives the protein CASSLRGGWDSHYNEQFF.

The chain has TRBV3-1 and TRBJ2-5, with 8 nucleotides matching TRBD2. The germline V gene encodes CDR1 LGHDT and CDR2 YNNKEL (reference sequence). The CDR3 sequence is 15 residues long. V lost 8 bases and J lost 2; bases outside the gene matches: 10. The CDR3 loop reads CASGREAGAQETQYF. The CDR3 bases are TGTGCCAGCGGCCGAGAAGCGGGAGCGCAAGAGACCCAGTACTTC.

The table lists this clone with a few counts. This chain links TRBV6-1 with TRBJ2-1; 10 nucleotides match TRBD2. The CDR3 is 17 amino acids. The germline V gene has CDR1 MNHNS and CDR2 SASEGT. Trimming took 7 bases from V and 8 from J; bases not matched to a gene: 17. The CDR3 loop is CASIPGPGRLAGDEQFF. The CDR3, as DNA: TGTGCCAGCATCCCAGGCCCGGGGCGTCTAGCGGGAGATGAGCAGTTCTTC.

The V call is TRBV18, the J call TRBJ2-2; unclear D gene. Germline V gene lookup returns CDR1 KGHSH and CDR2 LQKENI. V was clipped by 2 bases and J by 2 bases, with 6 bases between them. The CDR3 loop spans 14 amino acids. CDR3 region: CASSPGVNTGELFF. The CDR3 nucleotides are TGTGCCAGCTCACCAGGGGTTAACACCGGGGAGCTGTTTTTT.

This clone was detected a few times. The chain employs TRBV7-9 and TRBJ2-7; 9 positions agree with TRBD1. The germline V gene encodes CDR1 SEHNR and CDR2 FQNEAQ (reference sequence). This CDR3 comprises 14 residues. V shed 3 bases, J shed 3 bases, and the junction held 3 bases outside the gene matches. CDR3 sequence (DNA): TGTGCCAGCAGCTTCGGACAGGGGCACTACGAGCAGTACTTC. Translating it yields CASSFGQGHYEQYF.

This clone was recorded many times. A read error may explain this, as a much larger clone is one base away. The gene calls are TRBV6-2 or TRBV6-3 and TRBJ2-5, with TRBD1 matching 7 bases. CDR1 and CDR2 from the germline V gene are MNHEY and SVGEGT. The V and J ends lost 6 bases and 0 bases, in that order; junction bases with no gene match: 10. This CDR3 has 16 amino acids. CDR3 DNA: TGTGCCAGCAGCCGAACGAGGGACAGCCACCAAGAGACCCAGTACTTC. Its protein product is CASSRTRDSHQETQYF.

This clone was picked up a small number of times. This chain joins TRBV12-3 or TRBV12-4 and TRBJ2-3, with TRBD1 matching over 7 bases. J was trimmed by 2 bases and V by 6 bases; bases with no gene match: 8. CDR3 length: 15 amino acids. CDR3 loop: CASSVTGFVTDTQYF. The CDR3, as DNA: TGTGCCAGCAGCGTGACAGGGTTCGTCACAGATACGCAGTATTTT.

This clone has a count of ten or more. The rearrangement uses TRBV20-1 and TRBJ2-5; 7 nucleotides line up with TRBD1. This CDR3 spans 13 amino acids. After removal of 3 bases from V and 1 base from J, the junction contained 2 bases not matched to a gene. The V gene's germline CDR1 is DFQATT and CDR2 SNEGSKA (reference sequence). The CDR3 coding sequence is TGCAGTGCTAGGGGACAGAGCCAAGAGACCCAGTACTTC. Its protein is CSARGQSQETQYF.

This clone has a count of ten or more. The CDR3 nucleotides read TGTGCCAGCACCCTGGGAACCGGGGAGCTGTTTTTT. This sequence encodes CASTLGTGELFF. The chain carries TRBV6-1 and TRBJ2-2, with D unclear. CDR1 and CDR2 from the germline V gene are MNHNS and SASEGT. V lost 7 bases and J lost 5, with 8 bases in between. CDR3 length: 12 amino acids.

The CDR3 here is CASRRQGAGGELFF. DNA of the CDR3: TGTGCCAGCAGACGACAGGGGGCTGGCGGGGAGCTGTTTTTT. The chain uses TRBV28 and TRBJ2-2, with 10 bases lining up with TRBD1. This CDR3 is 14 amino acids long. Trimming cost V 6 bases and J 7 bases; bases outside gene matches: 5. Germline-derived CDR1 and CDR2 are MDHEN and SYDVKM.

On this clone itself: One junction end does not reproduce the germline sequence, and a read error may be involved. Other DNA sequences in this specimen translate into the identical CDR3. The J gene is TRBJ2-3, the V gene TRBV6-1; TRBD1 matches 8 bases. Germline CDR1 and CDR2: MNHNS and SASEGT. The CDR3 is 15 residues long. The CDR3 bases are TGTGCTAGCAGCCCCCGTGACAGGGGTCCAGATACGCAGTATTTT. This gives the protein CASSPRDRGPDTQYF.

V is TRBV11-2 and J is TRBJ2-2, with 9 positions matching TRBD1. CDR1 and CDR2 (germline): SGHAT, FQNNGV. With V trimmed by 10 bases and J by 4 bases, 4 bases remained unmatched. There are 13 residues in the CDR3. The CDR3 loop is CATGQGITGELFF. CDR3 in DNA: TGTGCCACGGGACAGGGAATCACCGGGGAGCTGTTTTTT.

This clone was observed a handful of times. This chain joins TRBV20-1 and TRBJ2-2, with 9 nucleotides matching TRBD2. Germline V gene lookup returns CDR1 DFQATT and CDR2 SNEGSKA (reference sequence). With V trimmed by 3 bases and J by 0 bases, 8 bases remained unmatched. This CDR3 has 17 amino acids. CDR3 DNA: TGCAGTGCTAGCGACGGCCGACTAGCGGCGAACACCGGGGAGCTGTTTTTT. Translated, it gives CSASDGRLAANTGELFF.

Concerning this clone itself: One base away lies a much larger clone, so this may be a sequencing read error. The same CDR3 is also encoded by other DNA sequences in this sample. The chain has TRBV29-1 and TRBJ1-1; D is undetermined. This CDR3 has 14 residues. CDR1 is SQVTM and CDR2 is ANQGSEA in the germline V gene. Trimming removed 4 bases at V and 5 bases at J, with 17 bases between. The chain's CDR3 is CSVGEFGFGTEAFF. CDR3 in DNA: TGCAGCGTTGGGGAGTTCGGTTTCGGTACTGAAGCTTTCTTT.

This clone was detected only a few times. CDR3: CASSLGQTTINEQFF. In DNA form, the CDR3 reads TGCGCCAGCAGCCTGGGACAGACGACTATCAATGAGCAGTTCTTC. The chain employs TRBV5-1 and TRBJ2-1; 7 positions agree with TRBD1. Germline CDR1 and CDR2: SGHRS and YFSETQ. The CDR3 length is 15 residues. The junction had 10 bases not matched to a gene; V was cut back by 4 bases and J by 6 bases.

This clone was recorded at least ten times. Here the CDR3 DNA reads TGTGCCAGCAGCGTAGTTCTGTCTTGGGATGAGCAGTTCTTC. Translating it yields CASSVVLSWDEQFF. V gene TRBV9 combines with J gene TRBJ2-1; D gene uncertain. The germline V gene has CDR1 SGDLS and CDR2 YYNGEE. There are 14 residues in the CDR3. Trimming took off 0 bases at V and 8 bases at J, with 12 bases between the two ends.

This clone has at least ten counts. The chain has TRBV4-1 and TRBJ2-7; D possibly corresponds to TRBD2 (6 bases). The V end lost 4 bases, the J end lost 2 bases, and 15 bases lay between the germline ends. The germline V gene has CDR1 MGHRA and CDR2 YSYEKL. The CDR3 spans 15 residues. CDR3 in amino acids: CASSPSSGVPYEQYF. The CDR3, as DNA: TGCGCCAGCAGCCCCTCCTCGGGAGTCCCCTACGAGCAGTACTTC.

This clone was seen repeatedly, ten times or more. V is TRBV20-1 and J is TRBJ2-7; TRBD2 agrees at 9 bases. The CDR3 is made up of 15 amino acids. After removal of 2 bases from V and 5 bases from J, the junction contained 10 bases not matched to a gene. Germline V CDR1 and CDR2: DFQATT, SNEGSKA (reference sequence). CDR3 DNA sequence: TGCAGTGCTAGATACATGGGGACTAGCCTCCACGAGCAGTACTTC. This translates into CSARYMGTSLHEQYF.

This clone is termed medium-sized. V and J are TRBV25-1 and TRBJ1-2, with D maybe TRBD1 (6 bases). Per germline, CDR1 MGHDK and CDR2 SYGVNS. The CDR3 spans 15 residues. V lost 3 bases, J lost 2 bases, and 13 bases lay in between. CDR3 DNA: TGTGCCAGCAGTGATAGGGACACGATGAACTATGGCTACACCTTC. It codes for CASSDRDTMNYGYTF.

The chain has TRBV6-1 and TRBJ2-7; possibly TRBD2 for D (6 bases). The CDR3 sequence is 14 residues long. Germline V gene data show CDR1 as MNHNS and CDR2 as SASEGT. The ends were cut back, 7 bases at V and 7 bases at J, with 20 bases in the middle. In DNA, the CDR3 is TGTGCCAGCACCCAAGCGGGCGGAACGGGAGAGCAGTACTTC. The encoded protein is CASTQAGGTGEQYF.